What follows are 21 T cell receptor beta chains derived from one specimen sequenced in a study of blood T cell repertoires in COVID-19. Sequenced by immunoSEQ multiplex PCR; TCRdb stores in-frame clones only, minus some. The data hold around 150,000 clones, with 80% to 90% observed a single time. Sequencing was done on a sample of peripheral blood. These receptors were taken from a man in his sixties with acute or convalescent COVID-19.

This clone was counted a single time. V usage is TRBV18 and J usage is TRBJ1-2; no firm D call. This CDR3 is 14 amino acids long. CDR1 and CDR2 (germline): KGHSH, LQKENI. V was cut by 1 base and J by 2 bases, with 8 bases left in between. The CDR3 nucleotides read TGTGCCAGCTCACCACTTCCGCAGAACTATGGCTACACCTTC. Its protein product is CASSPLPQNYGYTF. Based on the CDR3 plus reference TRBV18 and TRBJ1-2, the full variable domain is NAGVMQNPRHLVRRRGQEARLRCSPMKGHSHVYWYRQLPEEGLKFMVYLQKENIIDESGMPKERFSAEFPKEGPSILRIQQVVRGDSAAYFCASSPLPQNYGYTFGSGTRLTVV.

This rearrangement joins TRBV3-1 (or the pseudogene TRBV3-2) to TRBJ1-2; 11 bases map to TRBD1. The V gene end was trimmed by 3 bases and the J gene end by 7 bases; junction bases not matched to a gene: 4. CDR1 is LGHDT and CDR2 is YNNKEL in the germline V gene (reference sequence). This CDR3 spans 14 amino acids. In DNA form, the CDR3 reads TGTGCCAGCAGCCAGGACAGGGGGCAGGGTGGCTACACCTTC. Translation: CASSQDRGQGGYTF.

This clone was recorded only once. V is TRBV4-1 and J is TRBJ1-3, with D perhaps TRBD1 (5 bases). Trimming shortened V by 4 bases and J by 4 bases, and 17 bases separated the two germline ends. Germline V gene lookup returns CDR1 MGHRA and CDR2 YSYEKL. The CDR3 is 16 amino acids. The CDR3 loop is CASSPLPEGYGNTIYF. The DNA for the CDR3 is TGCGCCAGCAGCCCCCTCCCGGAGGGGTACGGAAACACCATATATTTT.

A note on this clone: A read error may produce the germline difference seen at one junction end. The V and J genes are TRBV12-3 or TRBV12-4 and TRBJ2-4; unclear D gene. This CDR3 is 13 amino acids long. The CDR3 DNA sequence: TGTGCCAGCAGTTTAACAGCCCAAAACATTCAGTACTTC. It encodes CASSLTAQNIQYF.

This clone was observed a few times. The J gene is TRBJ1-2, the V gene TRBV6-5; D is possibly TRBD1 (5 bases). CDR1 is MNHEY and CDR2 is SVGAGI in the germline V gene. The CDR3 length is 14 residues. V was clipped by 0 bases and J by 8 bases, with 13 bases between them. CDR3 loop: CASSYSQRGGGYTF. CDR3 DNA: TGTGCCAGCAGTTACTCGCAAAGGGGAGGCGGCTACACCTTC.

This chain joins TRBV5-4 and TRBJ1-5; D might be TRBD1 (5 bases). The V end was cut by 3 bases, the J end by 6 bases, with 10 bases between. The CDR3 extends over 13 amino acids. In germline, CDR1 is SGHNT, CDR2 YYREEE (reference sequence). CDR3 sequence reads: CASSSSGGQPQHF. The CDR3, as DNA: TGTGCCAGCAGCTCGTCGGGGGGTCAGCCCCAGCATTTT.

This clone was seen only once. The V and J genes are TRBV2 and TRBJ2-7; 12 bases agree with TRBD1. The CDR3 runs to 15 residues. After removal of 5 bases from V and 5 bases from J, the junction contained 7 bases not matched to a gene. CDR1 and CDR2 from the germline V gene are SNHLY and FYNNEI. The CDR3 region is CASSLGTGGFDEQYF. For the CDR3, the DNA is TGTGCCAGCAGTCTAGGGACAGGGGGCTTCGACGAGCAGTACTTC.

The V gene is TRBV9, the J gene TRBJ1-2; a possible D gene is TRBD1 (6 bases). CDR3 size: 15 residues. V lost 1 base and J 0 bases, leaving 10 bases between the germline ends. Germline values: CDR1 SGDLS, CDR2 YYNGEE. CDR3 DNA sequence: TGTGCCAGCAGCGTATGGGACACAGCTAACTATGGCTACACCTTC. Translated, it gives CASSVWDTANYGYTF.

The chain employs TRBV9 and TRBJ2-1; the match to TRBD2 covers 11 bases. V trimming: 0 bases; J trimming: 1 base; junction bases outside the gene matches: 9. CDR3 size: 19 residues. Germline-derived CDR1 and CDR2 are SGDLS and YYNGEE. The chain's CDR3 is CASSVGVAGGSRSYNEQFF. CDR3 DNA sequence: TGTGCCAGCAGCGTAGGGGTAGCGGGAGGGAGTCGTTCCTACAATGAGCAGTTCTTC.

This chain joins TRBV2 and TRBJ1-2; 7 nucleotides line up with TRBD1. V trimming: 6 bases; J trimming: 4 bases; junction bases outside the gene matches: 11. Germline-derived CDR1 and CDR2 are SNHLY and FYNNEI. The CDR3 runs to 15 residues. CDR3 bases: TGTGCCAGCAGGGCTGACAGGGAAGGGAGCTATGGCTACACCTTC. As protein: CASRADREGSYGYTF.

The chain uses TRBV28 and TRBJ1-1; no clear D gene. This CDR3 has 16 amino acids. Trimming took off 7 bases at V and 4 bases at J, with 22 bases between the two ends. CDR1 is MDHEN, CDR2 SYDVKM, per germline. The CDR3 DNA reads as TGTGCCAGCAATCATTACCCGGGGAAAGAAAGCACTGAAGCTTTCTTT. Its protein is CASNHYPGKESTEAFF.

Worth noting for this clone: The sample contains more than one DNA sequence encoding this CDR3. This rearrangement joins TRBV5-1 to TRBJ2-5, with TRBD2 matching over 9 bases. This CDR3 is 13 amino acids long. Germline-derived CDR1 and CDR2 are SGHRS and YFSETQ. After removal of 4 bases from V and 5 bases from J, the junction contained 3 bases not matched to a gene. CDR3: CASSGLAGETQYF. The CDR3 nucleotides read TGCGCCAGCAGCGGCCTAGCGGGGGAGACCCAGTACTTC.

The genes are TRBV5-1 and TRBJ1-1, with no clear D. The CDR3 is made up of 16 amino acids. Germline CDR1 reads SGHRS; CDR2 reads YFSETQ. The V gene lost 0 bases and the J gene lost 2 bases, with 14 bases spanning the gap. CDR3 sequence: CASSLDGGGRNTEAFF. For the CDR3, the DNA is TGCGCCAGCAGCTTGGACGGCGGAGGGAGAAACACTGAAGCTTTCTTT.

V usage is TRBV11-2 and J usage is TRBJ1-6; 9 positions agree with TRBD1. The V gene's germline CDR1 is SGHAT and CDR2 FQNNGV. CDR3 length: 17 amino acids. Germline trimming cut 1 base from V and 0 bases from J; bases unmatched to any gene: 1. This chain's CDR3 is CASSLGGQGSYNSPLHF. The CDR3 bases are TGTGCCAGCAGCTTAGGGGGACAGGGCTCCTATAATTCACCCCTCCACTTT.

This chain joins TRBV19 and TRBJ1-2; D gene uncertain. The V gene's germline CDR1 is LNHDA and CDR2 SQIVND (reference sequence). This CDR3 is 14 amino acids long. Trimming removed 7 bases at V and 0 bases at J, with 12 bases between. CDR3 sequence (DNA): TGTGCCAGTATTCCTCTTGGAGCTAACTATGGCTACACCTTC. It yields the protein CASIPLGANYGYTF. The full variable domain, in which reference TRBV19 and TRBJ1-2 provide the parts outside the CDR3, is DGGITQSPKYLFRKEGQNVTLSCEQNLNHDAMYWYRQDPGQGLRLIYYSQIVNDFQKGDIAEGYSVSREKKESFPLTVTSAQKNPTAFYLCASIPLGANYGYTFGSGTRLTVV.

This clone was seen just once. The chain carries TRBV2 and TRBJ2-5; 13 positions match TRBD2. V gave up 5 bases and J gave up 0 bases; unmatched junction bases: 3. CDR1 is SNHLY and CDR2 is FYNNEI in the germline V gene. This CDR3 has 16 amino acids. In DNA form, the CDR3 reads TGTGCCAGCAGTCCGACTAGCGGGAGGTACCAAGAGACCCAGTACTTC. Residues: CASSPTSGRYQETQYF.

This clone has a handful of counts. The chain joins TRBV18 to TRBJ2-7; 10 positions agree with TRBD2. There are 14 residues in the CDR3. Germline trimming cut 4 bases from V and 7 bases from J; bases unmatched to any gene: 7. From germline, CDR1 is KGHSH and CDR2 LQKENI. CDR3 loop: CASSQLAGMREQYF. Written as DNA, the CDR3 is TGTGCCAGCTCACAACTAGCGGGAATGCGTGAGCAGTACTTC.

The V and J genes are TRBV6-6 and TRBJ2-3; D perhaps matches TRBD1 (5 bases). Germline lookup yields CDR1 MNHNY and CDR2 SVGAGI (reference sequence). The CDR3 runs 14 residues. V lost 5 bases, J lost 5 bases, and 14 bases lay in between. This CDR3 is CASSPGANGDTQYF. The CDR3 DNA follows: TGTGCCAGCAGTCCTGGGGCAAACGGAGATACGCAGTATTTT.

The chain links TRBV9 to TRBJ2-3, with a tentative D call TRBD2 (6 bases). Trimming removed 2 bases from V and 3 bases from J, with 10 bases in between. This CDR3 comprises 14 residues. The germline V gene has CDR1 SGDLS and CDR2 YYNGEE. CDR3 DNA: TGTGCCAGCAGCGTGGAGGGAGATACAGATACGCAGTATTTT. It yields the protein CASSVEGDTDTQYF.

The CDR3 region is CASRSGTGGYGYTF. In DNA form, the CDR3 reads TGTGCCAGCAGGTCCGGGACAGGAGGCTATGGCTACACCTTC. The V gene is TRBV2, the J gene TRBJ1-2; TRBD1 aligns across 8 bases. Germline trimming cut 6 bases from V and 4 bases from J; bases unmatched to any gene: 7. Per the germline V gene, CDR1 is SNHLY and CDR2 is FYNNEI. The CDR3 length is 14 residues. The full variable domain, in which reference TRBV2 and TRBJ1-2 provide the parts outside the CDR3, is EPEVTQTPSHQVTQMGQEVILRCVPISNHLYFYWYRQILGQKVEFLVSFYNNEISEKSEIFDDQFSVERPDGSNFTLKIRSTKLEDSAMYFCASRSGTGGYGYTFGSGTRLTVV.

The chain uses TRBV6-5 and TRBJ2-7; the D gene is possibly TRBD1 (6 bases). Trimming pared 10 bases from V and 2 bases from J, leaving 18 bases between. Germline assignment: CDR1 MNHEY and CDR2 SVGAGI. This CDR3 region has 14 residues. The CDR3 reads CANMHPGHPYEQYF. The DNA of the CDR3 is TGTGCCAACATGCATCCGGGACACCCCTACGAGCAGTACTTC.